The clone carrying this TCR beta chain was seen a single time. Its antigen is not known. These data are taken from a study of cytomegalovirus exposure and HLA in healthy donors. Study at large: Caucasian-associated ancestry cluster membership applied to about 83% of around 400 genotyped donors.

Overall study findings and caveats: A list of approximately 160 TCR beta chains associated with cytomegalovirus was given.

There are 14 residues in the CDR3. Trimming removed 3 bases at V and 5 bases at J, with 13 bases between. The germline CDR1 and CDR2 sequences are MDHEN and SYDVKM. PCR primers comprised 60 Vbeta and 13 Jbeta primers. Measured with immunoSEQ multiplex PCR; TCRdb has only the in-frame clones, and not every one. The top ten clones hold approximately 1.5% of a sample with roughly 180,000 clones, 77% of them seen once. This TCR came from a woman in her 30s in good health and CMV-seropositive. The chain employs TRBV28 and TRBJ1-2, with a possible D match to TRBD1 (5 bases). The sequencing input was PBMCs. The CDR3 region is CASSFGGWYYGYTF. The CDR3 coding sequence is TGTGCCAGCAGTTTTGGGGGGTGGTATTATGGCTACACCTTC.